This passage covers 25 T cell receptor beta chains from one sample sequenced in a study of long-term antiretroviral therapy in people with HIV. This was the immunoSEQ v3.0 assay at survey level. The repertoire was sequenced with immunoSEQ multiplex PCR; TCRdb's copy has only in-frame clones and lacks some. The sample lists under 50,000 clones; roughly 85% were seen once. Sample: unsorted PBMCs, taken 3.1 years after starting antiretroviral therapy. The receptor source for this set is a woman aged 45-59 years with HIV.

The chain carries TRBV2 and TRBJ2-7; 7 bases fit TRBD1. Germline-derived CDR1 and CDR2 are SNHLY and FYNNEI. The V and J ends lost 6 bases and 2 bases, in that order; junction bases with no gene match: 7. The CDR3 runs 14 residues. This CDR3 reads CASRDDRVAYEQYF. In DNA, the CDR3 is TGTGCCAGCAGGGATGACAGGGTGGCCTACGAGCAGTACTTC. The full variable domain, with the rest looked up from reference TRBV2 and TRBJ2-7, is EPEVTQTPSHQVTQMGQEVILRCVPISNHLYFYWYRQILGQKVEFLVSFYNNEISEKSEIFDDQFSVERPDGSNFTLKIRSTKLEDSAMYFCASRDDRVAYEQYFGPGTRLTVT.

This clone occurred a few times. This chain links TRBV30 with TRBJ2-1, with D perhaps matching TRBD2 (5 bases). Germline CDR1 GTSNPN, CDR2 SVGIG (reference sequence). V dropped 3 bases and J dropped 8 bases, with 11 bases sitting between them. The CDR3 has 12 residues. The CDR3 nucleotides read TGTGCCTGGAGATCTAGCTTTCATGAGCAGTTCTTC. Amino acid sequence: CAWRSSFHEQFF.

The chain has TRBV5-1 and TRBJ2-1, with 7 bases matching TRBD2. Trimming took 2 bases from V and 4 from J; bases not matched to a gene: 6. Germline assignment: CDR1 SGHRS and CDR2 YFSETQ. The CDR3 has 15 amino acids. The CDR3 here is CASSLEGGGYNEQFF. CDR3 in DNA: TGCGCCAGCAGCTTAGAGGGCGGGGGTTACAATGAGCAGTTCTTC.

To note about this clone: Germline and junction disagree at one end, which may indicate a read error. The chain combines TRBV7-7 with TRBJ2-5, with 10 nucleotides matching TRBD2. The germline CDR1 and CDR2 sequences are SSHAT and FNYEAQ (reference sequence). CDR3 length: 16 amino acids. The CDR3 DNA sequence: TGTGCTAGCAGCCTCACTAGCGGGAAATACCAAGAGACCCAGTACTTC. Translating it yields CASSLTSGKYQETQYF.

This clone is a singleton in its sample. The rearrangement uses TRBV2 and TRBJ1-4; possibly TRBD1 for D (6 bases). Per germline, CDR1 SNHLY and CDR2 FYNNEI. Trimming stripped 6 bases from V and 7 bases from J, with 18 bases between. The CDR3 sequence is 15 residues long. This CDR3 is CASRRRGGVFEKLFF. In nucleotides, the CDR3 is TGTGCCAGCAGGCGCAGGGGAGGCGTGTTTGAAAAACTGTTTTTT.

The DNA for the CDR3 is TGTGCCAGCATCGACCCAGGGGGCGATGGCTACACCTTC. Its translation is CASIDPGGDGYTF. V gene TRBV27 combines with J gene TRBJ1-2; 8 bases align to TRBD1. The CDR3 runs to 13 residues. V gave up 7 bases and J gave up 6 bases; unmatched junction bases: 7. Germline CDR1 is MNHEY and CDR2 is SMNVEV (reference sequence).

The chain has TRBV6-5 and TRBJ1-5; 9 bases are shared with TRBD1. The CDR3 has 14 amino acids. The germline V gene encodes CDR1 MNHEY and CDR2 SVGAGI. V lost 4 bases to trimming and J lost 5 bases; unmatched junction nucleotides: 3. As DNA, the CDR3 is TGTGCCAGCAGTTCTGGACAGGGGCATCAGCCCCAGCATTTT. As protein: CASSSGQGHQPQHF.

The V gene is TRBV27, the J gene TRBJ2-2; D ambiguous. This CDR3 has 13 residues. In germline, CDR1 is MNHEY, CDR2 SMNVEV (reference sequence). V was trimmed by 6 bases and J by 6 bases, leaving 11 bases between them. The CDR3 DNA reads TGTGCCAGCAGACAGTCCCCCCCCGGGGAGCTGTTTTTT. This sequence encodes CASRQSPPGELFF.

This clone was seen a handful of times. The V gene is TRBV4-2, the J gene TRBJ2-7; D is uncertain. CDR1 and CDR2 (germline): LGHNA, YNFKEQ. The CDR3 is 15 residues long. The V end lost 5 bases, the J end lost 5 bases, and 19 bases lay between the germline ends. The DNA of the CDR3 is TGTGCCAGCAGCGATCCGGACCTTATTTCGCACGAGCAGTACTTC. Translating it yields CASSDPDLISHEQYF.

The chain is built from TRBV29-1 and TRBJ2-3; the match to TRBD1 covers 7 bases. CDR1 and CDR2 from the germline V gene are SQVTM and ANQGSEA. The CDR3 spans 14 residues. Trimming removed 4 bases from V and 2 bases from J; junction bases left unmatched: 6. For the CDR3, the DNA is TGCAGCGTTGGAATGACAGGGACCACAGATACGCAGTATTTT. Amino acid sequence: CSVGMTGTTDTQYF.

The chain combines TRBV7-9 with TRBJ1-6; D gene unclear. The germline V gene encodes CDR1 SEHNR and CDR2 FQNEAQ (reference sequence). V was pared by 5 bases and J by 7 bases, with 12 bases between. The CDR3 contains 14 residues. Written as DNA, the CDR3 is TGTGCCAGCAGCCTGAGGGCAGTCAATTCACCCCTCCACTTT. It specifies CASSLRAVNSPLHF.

The sample holds one count of this clone. V is TRBV5-1 and J is TRBJ2-1; either TRBD1 or TRBD2 may fit D (5 bases each). The CDR3 totals 15 residues. Trimming pared 5 bases from V and 7 bases from J, leaving 19 bases between. The germline gives CDR1 SGHRS, CDR2 YFSETQ. This CDR3 is CASRGVGLPNNEQFF. The CDR3 nucleotides are TGCGCCAGCAGGGGGGTAGGACTTCCAAATAATGAGCAGTTCTTC.

The J gene is TRBJ2-5, the V gene TRBV11-2; 9 bases fit TRBD2. From germline, CDR1 is SGHAT and CDR2 FQNNGV. The ends lost 6 bases at V and 1 base at J; junction bases unmatched: 9. There are 16 residues in the CDR3. CDR3 protein: CASSPGTSLGQETQYF. The CDR3 coding sequence is TGTGCCAGCAGTCCGGGGACTAGCCTGGGCCAAGAGACCCAGTACTTC.

The chain combines TRBV7-9 with TRBJ2-7; 7 bases align to TRBD1. Germline CDR1 and CDR2: SEHNR and FQNEAQ (reference sequence). Losses at the gene ends were 3 bases for V and 2 bases for J; bases not matched to a gene: 4. The CDR3 runs to 14 residues. CDR3 amino acids: CASSLTGPPYEQYF. In nucleotides, the CDR3 is TGTGCCAGCAGCTTGACAGGGCCTCCCTACGAGCAGTACTTC.

The gene calls are TRBV4-2 and TRBJ1-2, with D possibly being TRBD1 (6 bases). CDR3 length: 14 amino acids. V dropped 1 base and J dropped 2 bases, with 8 bases sitting between them. Germline V lookup: CDR1 LGHNA, CDR2 YNFKEQ. CDR3: CASSQVDRNYGYTF. CDR3 in DNA: TGTGCCAGCAGCCAAGTCGACAGGAACTATGGCTACACCTTC.

The chain combines TRBV7-2 with TRBJ1-1, with TRBD1 as a possible D gene (5 bases). Germline CDR1 is SGHTA and CDR2 is FQGNSA. Trimming shortened V by 3 bases and J by 7 bases, and 15 bases separated the two germline ends. The CDR3 is 14 residues long. CDR3 nucleotides: TGTGCCAGCAGCTTTTCGGGGGGAACGGGTGAAGCTTTCTTT. Encoded protein: CASSFSGGTGEAFF.

The J gene is TRBJ2-5, the V gene TRBV7-2; 12 bases match TRBD2. There are 18 residues in the CDR3. J lost 5 bases, V lost 1 base, and 11 bases had no gene match. In germline, CDR1 is SGHTA, CDR2 FQGNSA. CDR3 bases: TGTGCCAGCAGCTTAGTCCCTAGCGGGGGGGCAATTGTGGAGACCCAGTACTTC. It specifies CASSLVPSGGAIVETQYF. Combining the CDR3 with reference TRBV7-2 and TRBJ2-5 gives the whole variable domain GAGVSQSPSNKVTEKGKDVELRCDPISGHTALYWYRQSLGQGLEFLIYFQGNSAPDKSGLPSDRFSAERTGGSVSTLTIQRTQQEDSAVYLCASSLVPSGGAIVETQYFGPGTRLLVL.

V usage is TRBV7-8 and J usage is TRBJ2-2; no clear D. V was clipped by 5 bases and J by 0 bases, with 10 bases between them. Germline V lookup: CDR1 SGHVS, CDR2 FQNEAQ. This CDR3 is 15 amino acids long. CDR3 sequence (DNA): TGTGCCAGCAGCCCTGCGGTTGCGAACACCGGGGAGCTGTTTTTT. Translating it yields CASSPAVANTGELFF. The variable domain in full, completed from reference TRBV7-8 and TRBJ2-2, reads GAGVSQSPRYKVAKRGQDVALRCDPISGHVSLFWYQQALGQGPEFLTYFQNEAQLDKSGLPSDRFFAERPEGSVSTLKIQRTQQEDSAVYLCASSPAVANTGELFFGEGSRLTVL.

This clone occurred a few times. The chain carries TRBV28 and TRBJ2-5; 10 nucleotides line up with TRBD1. This CDR3 region has 14 residues. Trimming removed 7 bases from V and 5 bases from J; junction bases left unmatched: 7. CDR1 is MDHEN, CDR2 SYDVKM, per germline. CDR3 in amino acids: CASTPGTGEETQYF. Here the CDR3 DNA reads TGTGCCAGCACCCCCGGGACAGGGGAGGAGACCCAGTACTTC.

This chain connects TRBV6-5 to TRBJ2-1; 9 bases match TRBD2. V trimming: 7 bases; J trimming: 8 bases; junction bases outside the gene matches: 9. The CDR3 consists of 14 residues. Germline assignment: CDR1 MNHEY and CDR2 SVGAGI. The CDR3 DNA is TGTGCCAGCACCGCGGGGGGGCCTAAGGATGAGCAGTTCTTC. Translation: CASTAGGPKDEQFF.

The V call is TRBV14, the J call TRBJ2-3; D is uncertain. V was pared by 4 bases and J by 1 base, with 6 bases between. The CDR3 length is 13 residues. Per the germline V gene, CDR1 is SGHDN and CDR2 is FVKESK. CDR3 in amino acids: CASSPLGTDTQYF. The CDR3 DNA is TGTGCCAGCAGCCCTTTGGGCACAGATACGCAGTATTTT.

The gene calls are TRBV2 and TRBJ2-7, with no clear D. From germline, CDR1 is SNHLY and CDR2 FYNNEI. This CDR3 has 11 amino acids. Trimming cost V 4 bases and J 2 bases, with 3 bases left between them. The DNA for the CDR3 is TGTGCCAGCAGTGTAGCCTACGAGCAGTACTTC. Protein sequence: CASSVAYEQYF.

J is TRBJ1-1 and V is TRBV27; maybe TRBD1 (5 bases). Between the trimmed V and J ends, which lost 3 bases and 2 bases, there was a span of 7 bases. Germline CDR1 is MNHEY and CDR2 is SMNVEV (reference sequence). This CDR3 is built from 13 residues. This CDR3 is CASSLGGNTEAFF. The CDR3 nucleotides are TGTGCCAGCAGTTTGGGGGGAAACACTGAAGCTTTCTTT.

CDR3 in DNA: TGTGCCAGCAGTGAAGGGGCCCGGGGGGGCTACGAGCAGTACTTC. Residues: CASSEGARGGYEQYF. The V and J genes are TRBV6-1 and TRBJ2-7, with 8 bases fitting TRBD2. J was trimmed by 3 bases and V by 1 base; bases with no gene match: 5. The germline V gene encodes CDR1 MNHNS and CDR2 SASEGT. The CDR3 has 15 residues.

The chain has TRBV7-2 and TRBJ1-2, with D maybe TRBD1 (6 bases). The CDR3 has 16 residues. The germline V gene has CDR1 SGHTA and CDR2 FQGNSA. Trimming took off 4 bases at V and 2 bases at J, with 17 bases between the two ends. The CDR3 here is CASSSNLGGSNYGYTF. The CDR3 DNA reads as TGTGCCAGCAGCTCAAACCTCGGGGGCTCAAACTATGGCTACACCTTC.